These 3 T cell receptor beta chains came from one sample sequenced in a study of blood T cell repertoires in COVID-19. Clones were sequenced by immunoSEQ multiplex PCR, and TCRdb holds only the in-frame ones, with some missing. Of about 470,000 clones listed, about 85% are singletons. The sequenced material came from PBMCs or T cells enriched from blood (not recorded which). These receptors all stem from a woman aged 18-35 years who had recovered from COVID-19.

The chain couples TRBV6-5 to TRBJ1-1; 7 nucleotides align to TRBD1. Germline V gives CDR1 MNHEY, CDR2 SVGAGI. This CDR3 contains 13 residues. V shed 6 bases, J shed 10 bases, and the junction held 11 bases outside the gene matches. The CDR3 is CASSLTGVVGAFF. The CDR3 bases are TGTGCCAGCAGCCTTACAGGGGTTGTTGGAGCTTTCTTT.

This clone was found a few times. The chain recombines TRBV5-6 with TRBJ1-2; D call uncertain. CDR1 is SGHDT and CDR2 is YYEEEE in the germline V gene. The CDR3 loop spans 13 amino acids. V was shortened by 3 bases and J by 3 bases, with 9 bases between the two germline ends. This CDR3 is CASSYNRDYGYTF. The CDR3 bases are TGTGCCAGCAGCTACAACCGGGACTATGGCTACACCTTC.

J is TRBJ1-5 and V is TRBV19; no definite D call. Germline V lookup: CDR1 LNHDA, CDR2 SQIVND (reference sequence). CDR3 length: 13 amino acids. The V and J ends lost 6 bases and 1 base respectively, with 7 bases between them. In DNA, the CDR3 is TGTGCCAGTAGGGACTTAAGCAATCAGCCCCAGCATTTT. Its protein product is CASRDLSNQPQHF. Full variable domain (remainder filled in from reference TRBV19 and TRBJ1-5): DGGITQSPKYLFRKEGQNVTLSCEQNLNHDAMYWYRQDPGQGLRLIYYSQIVNDFQKGDIAEGYSVSREKKESFPLTVTSAQKNPTAFYLCASRDLSNQPQHFGDGTRLSIL.